This TCR beta chain came from a study of cytotoxic CD8 clonotypes in ibrutinib-treated CLL. Points from the study as a whole: Samples from sustained-remission and progressing patients were taken at different times. Public clonotypes (which were uncommon) either contracted or remained stable on treatment. Baseline-level clonality went beyond age-matched healthy donors and moved in step with circulating CD8+ T-cell counts.

V gave up 1 base and J gave up 5 bases, with 5 bases separating them. The germline V gene encodes CDR1 SGHTA and CDR2 FQGNSA. This CDR3 spans 12 amino acids. Method: immunoSEQ multiplex PCR; TCRdb's copy keeps in-frame clones and lacks some. The sample includes fewer than 300,000 clones, more than 70% seen only once; the top ten take roughly 5.7%. On this clone: Its antigen is not known.

The receptor was isolated from a human donor with chronic lymphocytic leukemia. Material: PBMCs, obtained at disease progression, from a patient treated with ibrutinib. The gene calls are TRBV7-2 and TRBJ2-5; unclear D gene. This CDR3 is CASSLDRETQYF. The CDR3 bases are TGTGCCAGCAGCTTAGACCGGGAGACCCAGTACTTC. Using reference TRBV7-2 and TRBJ2-5 for the parts outside the CDR3, the full variable domain is GAGVSQSPSNKVTEKGKDVELRCDPISGHTALYWYRQSLGQGLEFLIYFQGNSAPDKSGLPSDRFSAERTGGSVSTLTIQRTQQEDSAVYLCASSLDRETQYFGPGTRLLVL.